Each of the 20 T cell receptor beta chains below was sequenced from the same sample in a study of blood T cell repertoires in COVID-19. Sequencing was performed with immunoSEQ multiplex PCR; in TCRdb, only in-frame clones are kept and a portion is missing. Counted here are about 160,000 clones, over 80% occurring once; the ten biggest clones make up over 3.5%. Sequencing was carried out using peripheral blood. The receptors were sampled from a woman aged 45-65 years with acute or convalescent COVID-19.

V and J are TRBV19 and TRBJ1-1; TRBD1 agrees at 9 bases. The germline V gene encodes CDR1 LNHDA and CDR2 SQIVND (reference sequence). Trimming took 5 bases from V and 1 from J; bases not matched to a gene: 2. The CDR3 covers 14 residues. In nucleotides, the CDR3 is TGTGCCAGTAGTCCGACAGGGGGGAACACTGAAGCTTTCTTT. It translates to CASSPTGGNTEAFF.

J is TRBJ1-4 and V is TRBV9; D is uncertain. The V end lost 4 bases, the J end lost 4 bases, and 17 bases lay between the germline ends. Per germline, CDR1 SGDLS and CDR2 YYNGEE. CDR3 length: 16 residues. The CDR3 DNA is TGTGCCAGCAGCCCCCGGGGTGGCGAGTTTAATGAAAAACTGTTTTTT. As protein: CASSPRGGEFNEKLFF. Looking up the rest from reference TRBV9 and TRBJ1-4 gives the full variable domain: DSGVTQTPKHLITATGQRVTLRCSPRSGDLSVYWYQQSLDQGLQFLIQYYNGEERAKGNILERFSAQQFPDLHSELNLSSLELGDSALYFCASSPRGGEFNEKLFFGSGTQLSVL.

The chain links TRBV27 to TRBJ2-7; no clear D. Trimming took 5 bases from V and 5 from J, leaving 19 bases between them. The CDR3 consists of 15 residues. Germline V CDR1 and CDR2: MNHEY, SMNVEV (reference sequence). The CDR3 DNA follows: TGTGCCAGCAGTACCCCGTCTAGGAATATCCACGAGCAGTACTTC. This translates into CASSTPSRNIHEQYF.

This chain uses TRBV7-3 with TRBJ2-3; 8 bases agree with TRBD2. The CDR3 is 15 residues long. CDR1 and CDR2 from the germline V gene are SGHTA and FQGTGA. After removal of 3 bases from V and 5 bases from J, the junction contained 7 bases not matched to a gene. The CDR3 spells CASSFAGTSLDTQYF. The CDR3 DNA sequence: TGTGCCAGCAGCTTCGCGGGGACTAGTCTAGATACGCAGTATTTT.

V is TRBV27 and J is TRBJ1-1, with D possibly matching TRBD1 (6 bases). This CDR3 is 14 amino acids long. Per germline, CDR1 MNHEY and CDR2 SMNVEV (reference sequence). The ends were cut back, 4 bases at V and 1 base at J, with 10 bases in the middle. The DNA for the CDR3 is TGTGCCAGCAGTTGGGACATAAGGAACACTGAAGCTTTCTTT. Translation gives CASSWDIRNTEAFF.

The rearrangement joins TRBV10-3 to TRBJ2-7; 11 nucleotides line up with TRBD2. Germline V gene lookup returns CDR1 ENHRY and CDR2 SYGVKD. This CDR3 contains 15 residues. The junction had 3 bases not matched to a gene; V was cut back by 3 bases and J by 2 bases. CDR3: CAISDLAGGAYEQYF. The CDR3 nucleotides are TGTGCCATCAGTGACTTAGCGGGAGGGGCCTACGAGCAGTACTTC.

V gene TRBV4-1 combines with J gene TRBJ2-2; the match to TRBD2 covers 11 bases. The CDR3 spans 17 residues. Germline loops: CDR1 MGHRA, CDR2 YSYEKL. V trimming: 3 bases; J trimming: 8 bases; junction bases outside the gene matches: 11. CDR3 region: CASSHTGTSGRGGELFF. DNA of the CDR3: TGCGCCAGCAGCCATACCGGGACTAGCGGTCGTGGGGGGGAGCTGTTTTTT.

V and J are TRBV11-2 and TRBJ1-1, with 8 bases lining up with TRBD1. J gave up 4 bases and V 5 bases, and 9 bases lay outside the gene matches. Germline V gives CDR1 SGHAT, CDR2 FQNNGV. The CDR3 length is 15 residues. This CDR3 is CASSPRTGSATEAFF. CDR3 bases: TGTGCCAGCAGCCCCCGGACAGGGTCGGCCACTGAAGCTTTCTTT. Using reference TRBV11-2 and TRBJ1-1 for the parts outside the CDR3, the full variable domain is EAGVAQSPRYKIIEKRQSVAFWCNPISGHATLYWYQQILGQGPKLLIQFQNNGVVDDSQLPKDRFSAERLKGVDSTLKIQPAKLEDSAVYLCASSPRTGSATEAFFGQGTRLTVV.

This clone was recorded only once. The CDR3 loop is CASRSTGGAEAFF. In DNA form, the CDR3 reads TGTGCCAGCAGATCTACAGGGGGGGCTGAAGCTTTCTTT. The rearrangement links TRBV6-4 to TRBJ1-1, with 8 bases identical to TRBD1. V lost 6 bases, J lost 6 bases, and 6 bases stayed unmatched. CDR3 length: 13 amino acids. Germline V CDR1 and CDR2: MRHNA, SNTAGT.

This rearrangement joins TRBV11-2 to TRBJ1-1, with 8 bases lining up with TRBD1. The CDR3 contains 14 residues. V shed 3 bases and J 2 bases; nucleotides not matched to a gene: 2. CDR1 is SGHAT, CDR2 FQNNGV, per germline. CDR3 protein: CASSLGQVNTEAFF. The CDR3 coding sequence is TGTGCCAGCAGCTTGGGACAGGTCAACACTGAAGCTTTCTTT.

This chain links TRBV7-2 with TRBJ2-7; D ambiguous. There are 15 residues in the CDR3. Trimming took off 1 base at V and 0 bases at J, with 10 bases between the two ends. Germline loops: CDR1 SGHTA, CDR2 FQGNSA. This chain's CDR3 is CASSLGGNPSYEQYF. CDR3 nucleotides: TGTGCCAGCAGCTTAGGAGGAAATCCCTCCTACGAGCAGTACTTC.

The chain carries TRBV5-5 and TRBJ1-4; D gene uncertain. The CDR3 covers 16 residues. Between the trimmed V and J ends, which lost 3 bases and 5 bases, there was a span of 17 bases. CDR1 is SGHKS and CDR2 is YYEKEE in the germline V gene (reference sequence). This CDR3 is CASSYRLDTGNEKLFF. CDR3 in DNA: TGTGCCAGCAGCTATCGGTTAGACACTGGGAATGAAAAACTGTTTTTT.

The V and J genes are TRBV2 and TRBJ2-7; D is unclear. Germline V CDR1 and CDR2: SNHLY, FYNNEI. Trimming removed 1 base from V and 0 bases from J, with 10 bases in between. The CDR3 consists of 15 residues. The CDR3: CASSEGAGSSYEQYF. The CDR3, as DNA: TGTGCCAGCAGTGAAGGAGCAGGCAGCTCCTACGAGCAGTACTTC. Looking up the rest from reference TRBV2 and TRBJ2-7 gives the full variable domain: EPEVTQTPSHQVTQMGQEVILRCVPISNHLYFYWYRQILGQKVEFLVSFYNNEISEKSEIFDDQFSVERPDGSNFTLKIRSTKLEDSAMYFCASSEGAGSSYEQYFGPGTRLTVT.

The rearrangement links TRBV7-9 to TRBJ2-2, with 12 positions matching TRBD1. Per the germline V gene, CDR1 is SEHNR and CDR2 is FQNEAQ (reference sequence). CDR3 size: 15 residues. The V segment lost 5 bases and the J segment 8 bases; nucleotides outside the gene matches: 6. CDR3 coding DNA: TGTGCCAGCAGCCCCGGGACAGGGGGCTGGGGGGAGCTGTTTTTT. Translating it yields CASSPGTGGWGELFF.

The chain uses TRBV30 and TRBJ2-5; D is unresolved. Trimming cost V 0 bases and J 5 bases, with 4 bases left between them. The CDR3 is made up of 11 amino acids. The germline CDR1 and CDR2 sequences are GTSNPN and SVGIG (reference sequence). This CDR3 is CAWSVGETQYF. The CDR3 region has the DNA TGTGCCTGGAGTGTCGGGGAGACCCAGTACTTC.

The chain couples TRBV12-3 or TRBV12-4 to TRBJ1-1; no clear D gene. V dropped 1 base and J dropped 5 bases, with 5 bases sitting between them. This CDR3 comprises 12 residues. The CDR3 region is CASSLGVTEAFF. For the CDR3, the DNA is TGTGCCAGCAGTTTAGGAGTAACTGAAGCTTTCTTT.

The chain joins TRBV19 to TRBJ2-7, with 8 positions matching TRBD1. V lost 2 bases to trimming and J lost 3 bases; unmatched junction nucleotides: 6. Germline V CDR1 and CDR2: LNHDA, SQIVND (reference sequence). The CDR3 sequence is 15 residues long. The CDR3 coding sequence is TGTGCCAGTAGTATATCGGGACAGGACATCTACGAGCAGTACTTC. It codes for CASSISGQDIYEQYF.

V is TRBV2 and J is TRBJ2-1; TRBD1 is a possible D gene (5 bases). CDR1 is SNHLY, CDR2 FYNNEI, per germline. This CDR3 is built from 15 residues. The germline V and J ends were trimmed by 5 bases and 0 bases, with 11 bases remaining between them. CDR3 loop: CASSLTASSYNEQFF. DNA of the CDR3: TGTGCCAGCAGTCTGACAGCGAGCTCCTACAATGAGCAGTTCTTC. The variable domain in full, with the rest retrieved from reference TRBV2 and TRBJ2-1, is EPEVTQTPSHQVTQMGQEVILRCVPISNHLYFYWYRQILGQKVEFLVSFYNNEISEKSEIFDDQFSVERPDGSNFTLKIRSTKLEDSAMYFCASSLTASSYNEQFFGPGTRLTVL.

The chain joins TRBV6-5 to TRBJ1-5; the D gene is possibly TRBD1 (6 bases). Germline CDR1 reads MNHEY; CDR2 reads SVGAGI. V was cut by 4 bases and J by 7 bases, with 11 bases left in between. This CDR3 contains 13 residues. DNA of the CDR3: TGTGCCAGCAGTTTCGACAGGATACAGCCCCAGCATTTT. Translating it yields CASSFDRIQPQHF.

The CDR3 protein is CASRGEDYEQYF. In DNA form, the CDR3 reads TGTGCCAGCCGGGGGGAGGATTACGAGCAGTACTTC. The chain combines TRBV25-1 with TRBJ2-7; the match to TRBD2 covers 7 bases. This CDR3 is built from 12 residues. The germline CDR1 and CDR2 sequences are MGHDK and SYGVNS. Germline trimming cut 8 bases from V and 4 bases from J; bases unmatched to any gene: 5.